This T cell receptor (beta chain) was obtained from a study of blood T cell repertoires in COVID-19. Sequencing was performed with immunoSEQ multiplex PCR; in TCRdb, only in-frame clones are kept and a portion is missing. This repertoire shows under 550,000 clones, approximately 90% found once; its top ten account for about 0.91%. The CDR3 loop spans 15 amino acids. V shed 6 bases and J shed 2 bases, with 13 bases lying between them. Germline assignment: CDR1 SEHNR and CDR2 FQNEAQ (reference sequence). This receptor was identified in a young man with COVID-19, enrolled during active disease. The J gene is TRBJ1-4, the V gene TRBV7-9; TRBD1 might be the D (5 bases). Sequencing input: peripheral blood. The CDR3 coding sequence is TGTGCCAGCAGGCAAGCAGGGAAGACTAATGAAAAACTGTTTTTT. Its protein is CASRQAGKTNEKLFF.